Listed below are T cell receptor beta chains from one sample, sequenced in a study of human T cells and chemical hapten exposure. From the RACE reads, TCRdb called clonotypes with MiXCR, one entry per CDR3 protein. The profile shows about 140,000 distinct CDR3 sequences, 10% to 15% of them singletons. Sequencing used whole blood, obtained in connection with sensitization to the hapten diphenylcyclopropenone (DPC). The receptor set was obtained from a woman aged 50 to 60 with alopecia areata. Some clones in this sample may be carry-over from other donors' samples. Each CDR3 is given with its conserved first and last residue. Each record gives: V gene, J gene, D gene, clone size, CDR3 DNA, CDR3 protein. A D gene is named only where the DNA matches it firmly. Size tells how often a clone was seen (once, few, many) or the class of an expanded clone, and some rows leave it out.

>TRBV12-3/TRBV12-4|TRBJ1-1|NA|many
TGTGCCAGCAGTCCAGGGGTCACTGAAGCTTTCTTT
CASSPGVTEAFF
>TRBV5-1|TRBJ2-1|NA|few
TGCGCCAGCAGCTTGGGGGACGGGAGTATAAATGAGCAGTTCTTC
CASSLGDGSINEQFF
>TRBV6-2/TRBV6-3|TRBJ2-6|NA|many
TGTGCCAGCAGCCCCACAGGGAGCGGGGCCAACGTCCTGACTTTC
CASSPTGSGANVLTF
>TRBV7-9|TRBJ2-1|TRBD1|many
TGTGCCAGCAGCTCGATCCTCGGACAGGTTGATGAGCAGTTCTTC
CASSSILGQVDEQFF
>TRBV20-1|TRBJ2-1|NA|few
TGCAGTGCTAGAGCGCGCGGGACGGGGGATACCTACAATGAGCAGTTCTTC
CSARARGTGDTYNEQFF
>TRBV9|TRBJ2-5|NA|NA
TGTGCCAGCAGCGTAGGTGTCTCGGAGACCCAGTACTTC
CASSVGVSETQYF
>TRBV29-1|TRBJ2-1|NA|NA
TGCAGCCATAGCGCGAGCTCCTACAATGAGCAGTTCTTC
CSHSASSYNEQFF
>TRBV2|TRBJ2-3|TRBD2|NA
TGTGCCAGCACTAGGGCGGGAGGGACAGATACGCAGTATTTT
CASTRAGGTDTQYF
>TRBV19|TRBJ2-3|TRBD1|few
TGTGCCAGTAGTATGGGAGGGACAGGGGGGCGGATCACAGATACGCAGTATTTT
CASSMGGTGGRITDTQYF
>TRBV27|TRBJ2-7|TRBD1|few
TGTGCCAGCAGTTCGAAGCCAACCGGGACAGGGAACTACGAGCAGTACTTC
CASSSKPTGTGNYEQYF
>TRBV7-9|TRBJ1-1|NA|many
TGTGCCAGCAGCTTAGCGTACACTGAAGCTTTCTTT
CASSLAYTEAFF
>TRBV5-5|TRBJ1-2|NA|NA
TGTGCCAGCAGCTTGGCCCTGACAGCCTATGGCTACACCTTC
CASSLALTAYGYTF
>TRBV27|TRBJ2-1|TRBD2|many
TGTGCCAGCAGTTTCCTTGGGACTAGCCTCATCTTCGAGCAGTTCTTC
CASSFLGTSLIFEQFF
>TRBV29-1|TRBJ2-3|NA|NA
TGCAGCGTTGACAGGGGTGGAACAGATACGCAGTATTTT
CSVDRGGTDTQYF
>TRBV12-3/TRBV12-4|TRBJ1-6|NA|many
TGTGCCAGCAGCTCACAGACCGGGAGGAATAATTCACCCCTCCACTTT
CASSSQTGRNNSPLHF
>TRBV20-1|TRBJ1-1|TRBD1|NA
TGCAGTGCGGGCAAGGACAGGGGTTTCGCTGAAGCTTTCTTT
CSAGKDRGFAEAFF
>TRBV15|TRBJ2-5|TRBD1|NA
TGTGCCACCAGCAGGATGCCGGGACAGGGTCAAGAGACCCAGTACTTC
CATSRMPGQGQETQYF
>TRBV20-1|TRBJ2-7|TRBD2|NA
TGCAGTGCTAATCTAGCGGGAGATTCGCGGGAGCAGTACTTC
CSANLAGDSREQYF
>TRBV2|TRBJ2-1|NA|NA
TGTGCCAGCAGTGAAGCGCTTTCTAGTAATGAGCAGTTCTTC
CASSEALSSNEQFF
>TRBV6-2/TRBV6-3|TRBJ2-3|TRBD2|few
TGTGCCAGCAGTCCCGGGGGGGGACGGAGAAAAAGCACAGATACGCAGTATTTT
CASSPGGGRRKSTDTQYF